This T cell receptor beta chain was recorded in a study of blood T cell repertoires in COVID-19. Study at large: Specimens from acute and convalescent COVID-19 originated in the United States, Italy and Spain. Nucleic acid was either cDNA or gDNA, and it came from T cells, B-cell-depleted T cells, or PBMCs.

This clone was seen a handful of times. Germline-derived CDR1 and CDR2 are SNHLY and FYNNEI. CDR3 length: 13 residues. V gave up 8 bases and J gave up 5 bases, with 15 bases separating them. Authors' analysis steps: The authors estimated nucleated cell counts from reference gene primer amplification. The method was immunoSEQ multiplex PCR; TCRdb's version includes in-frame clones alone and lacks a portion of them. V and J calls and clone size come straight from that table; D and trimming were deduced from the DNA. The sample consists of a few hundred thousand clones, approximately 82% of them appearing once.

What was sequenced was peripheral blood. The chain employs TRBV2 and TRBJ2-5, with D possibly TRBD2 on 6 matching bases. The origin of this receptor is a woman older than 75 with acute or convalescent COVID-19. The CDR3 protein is CASHASGWETQYF. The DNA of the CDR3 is TGTGCCAGCCATGCAAGCGGGTGGGAGACCCAGTACTTC.